These T cell receptor beta chains were read from a single sample in a study of T cell changes during pregnancy in multiple sclerosis. Clones were read by immunoSEQ multiplex PCR, and TCRdb kept only the in-frame ones, dropping some. Among over 50,000 clones, 85% to 90% were seen once, and the ten largest hold approximately 1%. The specimen was peripheral blood, collected in the first trimester of pregnancy. All receptors derive from a female donor in good health, enrolled as a control in a pregnancy study. Both conserved end residues are part of each CDR3. The D gene is left open where the match is weak. Size is omitted from some rows. Given values are once, few, many or a class for expanded clones.

clone_size | d_call | j_call | v_call | cdr3_nt | cdr3_aa
- | TRBD2 | TRBJ2-1 | TRBV5-8 | TGTGCCAGCAGCTTGGGGCTAGCGGGGGTCAATGAGCAGTTCTTC | CASSLGLAGVNEQFF
- | TRBD2 | TRBJ2-7 | TRBV7-9 | TGTGCCAGCAGCTCCTCCGGGGGGATCTACGAGCAGTACTTC | CASSSSGGIYEQYF
- | - | TRBJ1-1 | TRBV5-8 | TGTGCCAGCAGCTTTGCCGGGGTCTCGGGCAGCACTGAAGCTTTCTTT | CASSFAGVSGSTEAFF
- | TRBD1 | TRBJ1-1 | TRBV5-1 | TGCGCCAGCAGCTTGGCCGGACAGGGGAGGATGAACACTGAAGCTTTCTTT | CASSLAGQGRMNTEAFF
once | TRBD1 | TRBJ1-1 | TRBV4-3 | TGCGCCAGCAGCCCCAGACAGGGGGCTGAAGCTTTCTTT | CASSPRQGAEAFF
few | TRBD1 | TRBJ1-1 | TRBV11-2 | TGTGCCAGCAGCTTAGATCGGGACAGAAGAGAAGCTTTCTTT | CASSLDRDRREAFF
once | TRBD1 | TRBJ2-3 | TRBV7-8 | TGTGCCAGCAGCTTCAGGGGGTCCGATACGCAGTATTTT | CASSFRGSDTQYF
- | - | TRBJ1-2 | TRBV27 | TGTGCCAGCAGTTTAGGGGCAGAACATGGCTACACCTTC | CASSLGAEHGYTF
- | - | TRBJ1-1 | TRBV19 | TGTGCCAGTAGTACGACAGTAAACACTGAAGCTTTCTTT | CASSTTVNTEAFF
few | - | TRBJ1-1 | TRBV18 | TGTGCCAGCTCGGCTGGGCCGGCCACTGAAGCTTTCTTT | CASSAGPATEAFF
- | TRBD1 | TRBJ1-6 | TRBV5-8 | TGTGCCAGCAGCCTCCCGGGACAGAATTCACCCCTCCACTTT | CASSLPGQNSPLHF
- | - | TRBJ2-7 | TRBV9 | TGTGCCAGCAGCGTAGATCAGGGCGAGCAGTACTTC | CASSVDQGEQYF
- | TRBD1 | TRBJ2-7 | TRBV5-1 | TGCGCCAGCAGCAGGGGACAGAGAGCCTACGAGCAGTACTTC | CASSRGQRAYEQYF
- | - | TRBJ2-3 | TRBV7-9 | TGTGCCATTTACAGGGATTCTAGGGTTTCAGATACGCAGTATTTT | CAIYRDSRVSDTQYF
- | - | TRBJ2-7 | TRBV7-8 | TGTGCCAGCAGCTTAGTTCTCCAGGGGAAGGCCCACGAGCAGTACTTC | CASSLVLQGKAHEQYF
- | TRBD1 | TRBJ2-1 | TRBV4-3 | TGCGCCAGCAGCCATTTACAGGACAGGGGGCGCAATGAGCAGTTCTTC | CASSHLQDRGRNEQFF
- | - | TRBJ2-7 | TRBV27 | TGTGCCAGCAGTTTATCGTCCTCGATAGGGGCGATTTACTACGAGCAGTACTTC | CASSLSSSIGAIYYEQYF
- | TRBD1 | TRBJ1-4 | TRBV9 | TGTGCCAGCAGCGCCGGGGGGACAGGGCAAGCAACTAATGAAAAACTGTTTTTT | CASSAGGTGQATNEKLFF
- | - | TRBJ1-2 | TRBV5-5 | TGTGCCAGCAGCTTGTTGCGGGAACCCCACTACACCTTC | CASSLLREPHYTF
- | - | TRBJ1-3 | TRBV19 | TGTGCCACCCGTGTGGGAGGCGGAAACACCATATATTTT | CATRVGGGNTIYF
- | - | TRBJ2-7 | TRBV30 | TGTGCCTGGAGTGTAGAAACAGGCCGCTCCTACGAGCAGTACTTC | CAWSVETGRSYEQYF
- | TRBD1 | TRBJ1-5 | TRBV7-6 | TGTGCCAGCAGCTTAGGTGGGACAGGGAATCAGCCCCAGCATTTT | CASSLGGTGNQPQHF
- | TRBD1 | TRBJ1-2 | TRBV2 | TGTGCCAGCAGTGAAAGGGACAGCCCGGCCGGCTATGGCTACACCTTC | CASSERDSPAGYGYTF
- | - | TRBJ1-3 | TRBV27 | TGTGCCAGCAGTCGCGGGGTTACTGGAAACACCATATATTTT | CASSRGVTGNTIYF
once | - | TRBJ1-1 | TRBV19 | TGTGCCAGTAGTATCCCCTCGACGGAGAGGAACACTGAAGCTTTCTTT | CASSIPSTERNTEAFF
- | TRBD1 | TRBJ2-3 | TRBV27 | TGTGCCAGCAGTCCGACGGGACAGGGGGCAGTGGATACGCAGTATTTT | CASSPTGQGAVDTQYF
- | - | TRBJ2-2 | TRBV30 | TGTGCCTGGAGTGTAAACAGGGATGTTTATTGGTTGGGGGAGCTGTTTTTT | CAWSVNRDVYWLGELFF
- | TRBD1 | TRBJ2-7 | TRBV29-1 | TGCAGCTTTGGACAGGGAACCTACGAGCAGTACTTC | CSFGQGTYEQYF
- | - | TRBJ2-5 | TRBV15 | TGTGCCACCAGCAGACCGGGTGGGACTGCAGAGACCCAGTACTTC | CATSRPGGTAETQYF
- | - | TRBJ2-6 | TRBV19 | TGTGCCAGTAACTACGGGGGGGCCAACGTCCTGACTTTC | CASNYGGANVLTF
- | TRBD1 | TRBJ2-7 | TRBV25-1 | TGTGCCAGCAGTGAAGGGACAGGGGACGAGCAGTACTTC | CASSEGTGDEQYF
few | - | TRBJ1-1 | TRBV5-1 | TGCGCCAGCAGCTTGGATGCTGGGGCGGAAACTGAAGCTTTCTTT | CASSLDAGAETEAFF